This T cell receptor (beta chain) stems from a study of response to subunit inactivated influenza vaccine. Study-wide results and caveats: The authors suggested that every seasonal influenza vaccination recruits few new T cells.

Trimming removed 5 bases from V and 8 bases from J; junction bases left unmatched: 2. The CDR3 covers 11 residues. This clonotype was counted many times. What it binds is not known. From the RT-PCR reads, TCRdb called clonotypes with MiXCR, one entry per CDR3 protein. Here the sample spans approximately 530,000 distinct CDR3 sequences, 7.5% to 8.5% being singletons. The clonotype was recovered from a man aged 45-69 years who received an inactivated influenza vaccine. V and J are TRBV12-3 or TRBV12-4 and TRBJ1-2, with 7 bases that match TRBD1. The source was PBMCs from blood, collected around 25 months after vaccination. As DNA, the CDR3 is TGTGCCAGCAGTCACAGGGGAGGCTACACCTTC. Protein product: CASSHRGGYTF.